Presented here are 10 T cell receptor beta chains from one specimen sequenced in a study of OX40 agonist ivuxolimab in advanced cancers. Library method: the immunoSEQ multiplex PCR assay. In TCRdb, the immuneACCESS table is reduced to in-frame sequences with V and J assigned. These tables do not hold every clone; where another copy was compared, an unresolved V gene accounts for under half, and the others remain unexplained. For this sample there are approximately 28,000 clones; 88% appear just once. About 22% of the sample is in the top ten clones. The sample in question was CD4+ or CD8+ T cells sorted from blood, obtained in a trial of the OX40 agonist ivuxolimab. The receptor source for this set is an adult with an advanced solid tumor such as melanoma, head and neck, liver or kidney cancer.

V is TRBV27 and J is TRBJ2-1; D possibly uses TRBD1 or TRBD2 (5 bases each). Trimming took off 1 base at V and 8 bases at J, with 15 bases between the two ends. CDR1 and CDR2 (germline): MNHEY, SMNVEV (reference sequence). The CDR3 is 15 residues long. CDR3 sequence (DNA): TGTGCCAGCAGTTTATTCCCGGGACGGGCCTATGAGCAGTTCTTC. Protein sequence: CASSLFPGRAYEQFF.

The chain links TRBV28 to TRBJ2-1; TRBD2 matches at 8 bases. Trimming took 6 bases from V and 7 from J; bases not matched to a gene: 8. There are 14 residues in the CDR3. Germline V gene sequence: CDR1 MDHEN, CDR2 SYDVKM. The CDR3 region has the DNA TGTGCCAGCAGATTTACTAGCGGATTAAATGAGCAGTTCTTC. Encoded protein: CASRFTSGLNEQFF.

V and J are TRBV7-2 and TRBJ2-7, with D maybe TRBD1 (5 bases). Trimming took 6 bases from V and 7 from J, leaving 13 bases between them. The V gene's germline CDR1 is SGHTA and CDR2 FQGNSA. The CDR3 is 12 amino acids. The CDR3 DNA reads TGTGCCAGCAGTTTGACAGCGTATGAGCAGTACTTC. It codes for CASSLTAYEQYF.

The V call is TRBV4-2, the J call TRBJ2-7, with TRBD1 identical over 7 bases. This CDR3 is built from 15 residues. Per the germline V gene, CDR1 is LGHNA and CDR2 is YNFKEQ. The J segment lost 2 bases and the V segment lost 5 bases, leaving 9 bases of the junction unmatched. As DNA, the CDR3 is TGTGCCAGCAGCTTCGGAAGTCAGGGGGCCTACGAGCAGTACTTC. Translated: CASSFGSQGAYEQYF.

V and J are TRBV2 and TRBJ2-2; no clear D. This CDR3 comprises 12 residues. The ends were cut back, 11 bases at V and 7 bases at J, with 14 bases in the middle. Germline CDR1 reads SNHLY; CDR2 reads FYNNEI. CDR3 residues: CASSRPVGELFF. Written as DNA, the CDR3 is TGTGCCTCCTCCCGCCCAGTCGGGGAGCTGTTTTTT.

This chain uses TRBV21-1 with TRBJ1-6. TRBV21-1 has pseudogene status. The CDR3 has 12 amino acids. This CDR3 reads CASPEDCSPLHF. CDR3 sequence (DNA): TGTGCCAGCCCGGAGGACTGTTCACCCCTCCACTTT.

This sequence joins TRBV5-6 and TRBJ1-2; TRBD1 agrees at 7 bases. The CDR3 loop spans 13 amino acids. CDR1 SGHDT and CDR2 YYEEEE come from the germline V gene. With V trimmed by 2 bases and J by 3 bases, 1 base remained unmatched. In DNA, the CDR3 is TGTGCCAGCAGCTTAGGGACAGACTATGGCTACACCTTC. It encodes CASSLGTDYGYTF. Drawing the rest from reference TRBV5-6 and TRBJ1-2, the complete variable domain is DAGVTQSPTHLIKTRGQQVTLRCSPKSGHDTVSWYQQALGQGPQFIFQYYEEEERQRGNFPDRFSGHQFPNYSSELNVNALLLGDSALYLCASSLGTDYGYTFGSGTRLTVV.

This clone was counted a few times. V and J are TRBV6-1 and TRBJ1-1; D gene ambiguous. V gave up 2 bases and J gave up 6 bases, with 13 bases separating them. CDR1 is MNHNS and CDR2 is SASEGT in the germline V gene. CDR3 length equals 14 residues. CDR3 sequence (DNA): TGTGCCAGCAGTGAATCGGAGGAGTCCGCTGAAGCTTTCTTT. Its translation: CASSESEESAEAFF.

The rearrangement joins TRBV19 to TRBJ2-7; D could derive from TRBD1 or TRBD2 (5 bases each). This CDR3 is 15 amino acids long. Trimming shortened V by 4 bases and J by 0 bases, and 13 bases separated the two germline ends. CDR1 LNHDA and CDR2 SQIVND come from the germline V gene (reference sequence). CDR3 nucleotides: TGTGCCAGTAGTACGTATGGGGGAAGCTCCTACGAGCAGTACTTC. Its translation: CASSTYGGSSYEQYF.

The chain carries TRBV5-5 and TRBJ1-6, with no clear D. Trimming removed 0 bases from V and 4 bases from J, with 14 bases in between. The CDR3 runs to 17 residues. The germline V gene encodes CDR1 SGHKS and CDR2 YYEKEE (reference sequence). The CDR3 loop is CASSLVGQDLYNSPLHF. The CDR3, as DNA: TGTGCCAGCAGCTTGGTTGGTCAGGACCTTTATAATTCACCCCTCCACTTT.